This T cell receptor beta chain is from a study of radiotherapy plus CTLA-4 blockade in lung cancer (dated by TCRdb to 2016 to 2019). About the investigation overall: Objective responses occurred in roughly 19% of enrolled patients, and 30% to 35% achieved disease control.

V is trimmed back by 6 bases and J by 5 bases, and the junction contains 7 bases that no gene match accounts for. In the germline V gene, CDR1 corresponds to MNHEY and CDR2 to SVGAGI. The CDR3 numbers 13 residues from cysteine through phenylalanine. Only the CDR3 portion is preserved as DNA: 39 bases, with reading frame beginning at the first base. Library prep was done by the immunoSEQ multiplex PCR assay. Drawn from immuneACCESS, this table holds only the in-frame rearrangements with V and J called that TCRdb kept. Clones are partly lost; checked studies trace under half to an unresolved V gene and leave the rest unexplained. Recorded for this sample are 95,000 to 150,000 clones; about 90% of them occurred a single time. The ten largest account for roughly 6.9% of the sample. The study tested focal radiation therapy combined with CTLA-4 blockade (ipilimumab) in patients with chemo-refractory metastatic non-small-cell lung cancer.

This clone was detected once. Its antigen is still unknown. No much larger clonotype is one base removed from it; base qualities were not supplied. Findings and caveats that apply to the study as a whole: Increased serum interferon-beta after radiation, together with early dynamic changes in blood T cell clones, were reported to be the strongest predictors of response. TCR clones derived from tumors expanded in peripheral blood after treatment with radiotherapy and ipilimumab.

The clonotype was recovered from a human donor with non-small cell lung cancer that progressed on radiotherapy plus ipilimumab. The chain joins TRBV6-5 to TRBJ2-7; 7 bases in the middle match TRBD2. Here the sequenced sample was peripheral blood, taken from a patient treated with radiotherapy plus ipilimumab. CDR3 protein: CASRVAGPHEQYF. The sequenced DNA is TGTGCCAGCAGGGTAGCGGGCCCACACGAGCAGTACTTC.